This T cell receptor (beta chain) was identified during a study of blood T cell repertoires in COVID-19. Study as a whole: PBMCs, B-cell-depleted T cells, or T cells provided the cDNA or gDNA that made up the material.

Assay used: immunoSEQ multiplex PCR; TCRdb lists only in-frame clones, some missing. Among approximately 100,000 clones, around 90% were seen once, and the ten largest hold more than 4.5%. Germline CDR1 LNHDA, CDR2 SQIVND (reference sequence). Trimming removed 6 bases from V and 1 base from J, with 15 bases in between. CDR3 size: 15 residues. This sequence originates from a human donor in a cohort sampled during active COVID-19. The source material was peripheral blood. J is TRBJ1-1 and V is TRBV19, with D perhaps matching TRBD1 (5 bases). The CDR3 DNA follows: TGTGCCAGTAGCATGTACAGGACGGCGAACACTGAAGCTTTCTTT. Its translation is CASSMYRTANTEAFF.